Sequencing of this T cell receptor beta chain was carried out in a study of cytomegalovirus exposure and HLA in healthy donors. Whole-study results and caveats: Specificity for CMV antigens was confirmed in vitro for a few of the CMV-associated chains. In a later analysis, a missense DCLRE1C variant was linked to TCR beta V- and J-gene trimming.

The study ran its PCR with 60 Vbeta and 13 Jbeta primers. The protocol was immunoSEQ multiplex PCR, while the TCRdb copy is restricted to in-frame clones and leaves out a portion. The sample yields around 200,000 clones, around 89% seen once. Regarding this clone: The antigen remains undetermined.

Per the germline V gene, CDR1 is SQVTM and CDR2 is ANQGSEA. Trimming removed 6 bases from V and 2 bases from J; junction bases left unmatched: 8. This CDR3 comprises 14 residues. The sample was PBMCs. This TCR was recovered from a woman between 18 and 29 years old in good health and CMV-seronegative. The chain couples TRBV29-1 to TRBJ2-3; 7 bases match TRBD2. In DNA form, the CDR3 reads TGCAGCGTCCCCTCTAGCGGCTTCACAGATACGCAGTATTTT. It translates to CSVPSSGFTDTQYF.